The 27 T cell receptor beta chains presented below share a single source sample, sequenced in a study of cytomegalovirus exposure and HLA in healthy donors. Use of 60 Vbeta and 13 Jbeta primers characterized the PCR. Sequencing used immunoSEQ multiplex PCR; TCRdb keeps in-frame clones, though not all of them. This table holds tens of thousands of clones, roughly four fifths found once. The sequencing sample was made of PBMCs. The receptor set was obtained from a woman aged 50 to 60 in good health and CMV-seropositive.

The sample holds a few counts of this clone. The rearrangement joins TRBV4-1 to TRBJ2-7, with 9 bases lining up with TRBD2. From germline, CDR1 is MGHRA and CDR2 YSYEKL. Trimming took 4 bases from V and 2 from J; bases not matched to a gene: 15. This CDR3 is 18 amino acids long. The chain's CDR3 is CASSLFPLPGLAPYEQYF. As DNA, the CDR3 is TGCGCCAGCAGCCTTTTTCCTCTTCCGGGACTAGCACCCTACGAGCAGTACTTC.

The rearrangement uses TRBV5-6 and TRBJ2-1; TRBD1 agrees at 9 bases. Per germline, CDR1 SGHDT and CDR2 YYEEEE. The trim removed 4 bases at V and 6 bases at J, leaving 8 bases unmatched. The CDR3 loop spans 15 amino acids. Written as DNA, the CDR3 is TGTGCCAGCAGCAAACGAGGACAGGGGACCAATGAGCAGTTCTTC. This translates into CASSKRGQGTNEQFF. The entire variable domain, with the rest obtained from reference TRBV5-6 and TRBJ2-1, is as follows: DAGVTQSPTHLIKTRGQQVTLRCSPKSGHDTVSWYQQALGQGPQFIFQYYEEEERQRGNFPDRFSGHQFPNYSSELNVNALLLGDSALYLCASSKRGQGTNEQFFGPGTRLTVL.

This rearrangement joins TRBV9 to TRBJ1-2; D is undetermined. The V end was cut by 0 bases, the J end by 4 bases, with 13 bases between. The CDR3 totals 15 residues. Germline V gives CDR1 SGDLS, CDR2 YYNGEE. Written as DNA, the CDR3 is TGTGCCAGCAGCGTAGGTCCCGCCCCGGGCTATGGCTACACCTTC. Translation: CASSVGPAPGYGYTF. The full variable domain, completed using reference TRBV9 and TRBJ1-2, is DSGVTQTPKHLITATGQRVTLRCSPRSGDLSVYWYQQSLDQGLQFLIQYYNGEERAKGNILERFSAQQFPDLHSELNLSSLELGDSALYFCASSVGPAPGYGYTFGSGTRLTVV.

The V call is TRBV7-8, the J call TRBJ2-5, with 8 bases fitting TRBD2. V dropped 1 base and J dropped 5; count of bases not matched to a gene: 6. CDR3 length: 15 amino acids. The germline V gene encodes CDR1 SGHVS and CDR2 FQNEAQ. Here the CDR3 reads CASSLGWAGGETQYF. CDR3 DNA: TGTGCCAGCAGCTTAGGGTGGGCGGGGGGTGAGACCCAGTACTTC.

This rearrangement joins TRBV13 to TRBJ2-1; the D is unclear. CDR1 and CDR2 (germline): PRHDT, FYEKMQ (reference sequence). The germline V and J ends were trimmed by 0 bases and 4 bases, with 10 bases remaining between them. The CDR3 contains 15 residues. CDR3 sequence (DNA): TGTGCCAGCAGCTTAGGGAGTCAAACGTACAATGAGCAGTTCTTC. Its protein product is CASSLGSQTYNEQFF.

The chain links TRBV18 to TRBJ2-5; D uncertain. The CDR3 contains 13 residues. Germline CDR1 KGHSH, CDR2 LQKENI. V gave up 5 bases and J gave up 2 bases, with 9 bases separating them. The CDR3 sequence is CASSALQQETQYF. DNA for the CDR3: TGTGCCAGCTCAGCCCTCCAGCAAGAGACCCAGTACTTC. Together with reference TRBV18 and TRBJ2-5, the CDR3 gives the full variable domain: NAGVMQNPRHLVRRRGQEARLRCSPMKGHSHVYWYRQLPEEGLKFMVYLQKENIIDESGMPKERFSAEFPKEGPSILRIQQVVRGDSAAYFCASSALQQETQYFGPGTRLLVL.

The sample holds a few counts of this clone. The chain carries TRBV18 and TRBJ2-1; TRBD1 might be the D (5 bases). Between the trimmed V and J ends, which lost 0 bases and 12 bases, there was a span of 12 bases. Germline lookup yields CDR1 KGHSH and CDR2 LQKENI. This CDR3 is 13 amino acids long. The CDR3 loop is CASSPPSKGAQFF. The CDR3 nucleotides read TGTGCCAGCTCACCACCAAGCAAAGGGGCGCAGTTCTTC.

The J gene is TRBJ1-2, the V gene TRBV6-5, with TRBD1 identical over 9 bases. Germline V gene data show CDR1 as MNHEY and CDR2 as SVGAGI. J gave up 5 bases and V 6 bases, and 7 bases lay outside the gene matches. The CDR3 consists of 14 residues. The CDR3 sequence is CASRGTGTKYGYTF. In DNA, the CDR3 is TGTGCCAGCAGAGGGACAGGGACCAAGTATGGCTACACCTTC.

V and J are TRBV2 and TRBJ2-2; 9 nucleotides align to TRBD1. Trimming cost V 6 bases and J 1 base; bases outside gene matches: 15. This CDR3 has 19 amino acids. From germline, CDR1 is SNHLY and CDR2 FYNNEI. The CDR3 spells CASRAPGQGFTLNTGELFF. CDR3 sequence (DNA): TGTGCCAGCAGGGCCCCGGGACAGGGATTTACCCTGAACACCGGGGAGCTGTTTTTT.

This chain uses TRBV11-1 with TRBJ1-3, with 9 bases that match TRBD1. Per germline, CDR1 SGHAT and CDR2 FQDESV (reference sequence). The CDR3 extends over 17 amino acids. The trim removed 3 bases at V and 2 bases at J, leaving 8 bases unmatched. The CDR3 sequence: CASSLIRDREAGNTIYF. Written as DNA, the CDR3 is TGTGCCAGCAGCTTGATTAGGGACAGGGAAGCTGGAAACACCATATATTTT.

The chain links TRBV7-6 to TRBJ2-5, with D possibly TRBD2 on 6 matching bases. There are 16 residues in the CDR3. V shed 1 base and J shed 5 bases, with 17 bases lying between them. Germline CDR1 reads SGHVS; CDR2 reads FNYEAQ. CDR3 amino acids: CASSLEPSGRRETQYF. The CDR3 DNA follows: TGTGCCAGCAGCTTAGAGCCTTCAGGGAGGCGTGAGACCCAGTACTTC.

The V gene is TRBV30, the J gene TRBJ1-4, with 7 positions matching TRBD1. Trimming cost V 2 bases and J 8 bases; bases outside gene matches: 11. CDR3 size: 15 residues. The germline CDR1 and CDR2 sequences are GTSNPN and SVGIG (reference sequence). The CDR3 loop is CAWSKRTGLGEKLFF. CDR3 nucleotide sequence: TGTGCCTGGAGTAAAAGGACAGGCTTAGGAGAAAAACTGTTTTTT. The whole variable domain, filled in from reference TRBV30 and TRBJ1-4, reads SQTIHQWPATLVQPVGSPLSLECTVEGTSNPNLYWYRQAAGRGLQLLFYSVGIGQISSEVPQNLSASRPQDRQFILSSKKLLLSDSGFYLCAWSKRTGLGEKLFFGSGTQLSVL.

The chain combines TRBV2 with TRBJ2-7; D is possibly TRBD1 (5 bases). V was clipped by 3 bases and J by 1 base, with 7 bases between them. In germline, CDR1 is SNHLY, CDR2 FYNNEI. CDR3 length equals 13 residues. The chain's CDR3 is CASSDAGSYEQYF. The CDR3 DNA is TGTGCCAGCAGTGACGCAGGGTCCTACGAGCAGTACTTC.

V usage is TRBV29-1 and J usage is TRBJ2-1; 9 bases are a match to TRBD2. V lost 5 bases and J lost 9; bases outside the gene matches: 5. Germline V lookup: CDR1 SQVTM, CDR2 ANQGSEA. The CDR3 sequence is 12 residues long. The CDR3 region has the DNA TGCAGCGTTACGACTAGCGGCGGTGAGCAGTTCTTC. It translates to CSVTTSGGEQFF.

The V call is TRBV7-2, the J call TRBJ2-1, with D maybe TRBD2 (6 bases). There are 16 residues in the CDR3. CDR1 is SGHTA and CDR2 is FQGNSA in the germline V gene. Trimming pared 5 bases from V and 0 bases from J, leaving 14 bases between. The CDR3 reads CASSTSSARSYNEQFF. CDR3 DNA sequence: TGTGCCAGCAGCACCTCTAGCGCCCGCTCCTACAATGAGCAGTTCTTC.

This clone turned up a few times. The rearrangement links TRBV18 to TRBJ1-5, with 10 bases lining up with TRBD1. Germline V gene data show CDR1 as KGHSH and CDR2 as LQKENI. Unmatched junction bases numbered 19, after V lost 4 bases and J lost 7 bases. The CDR3 contains 19 residues. The CDR3, as DNA: TGTGCCAGCTCACTTTTAAACGACGCCGGGACAGGGGCAAGACAGCCCCAGCATTTT. Residues: CASSLLNDAGTGARQPQHF.

The chain combines TRBV15 with TRBJ1-1, with D possibly matching TRBD1 (5 bases). The length of the CDR3 is 14 residues. Looked up from germline, CDR1 is LNHNV and CDR2 is YYDKDF (reference sequence). The germline V and J ends were trimmed by 0 bases and 5 bases, with 10 bases remaining between them. CDR3 residues: CATSRDLGGTEAFF. The CDR3 DNA reads TGTGCCACCAGCAGAGATCTCGGGGGTACTGAAGCTTTCTTT.

This chain joins TRBV10-2 and TRBJ1-3; D unresolved. The CDR3 loop spans 14 amino acids. The V gene's germline CDR1 is WSHSY and CDR2 SAAADI. The ends were cut back, 2 bases at V and 0 bases at J, with 5 bases in the middle. The CDR3 sequence: CASSEVISGNTIYF. The DNA of the CDR3 is TGCGCCAGCAGTGAGGTCATCTCTGGAAACACCATATATTTT.

The chain has TRBV5-1 and TRBJ1-2, with no clear D. In germline, CDR1 is SGHRS, CDR2 YFSETQ. This CDR3 has 12 amino acids. The V end was cut by 0 bases, the J end by 11 bases, with 11 bases between. CDR3 protein: CASSLDSLDYTF. The CDR3 DNA sequence: TGCGCCAGCAGCTTGGACAGTCTGGATTACACCTTC.

The gene calls are TRBV21-1 and TRBJ1-1. TRBV21-1 is a documented pseudogene. The CDR3 contains 9 residues. Here the CDR3 reads CASSNVLPF. CDR3 coding DNA: TGTGCCAGCAGCAACGTTCTACCCTTT.

This clone was counted a single time. This chain links TRBV5-1 with TRBJ2-1, with D maybe TRBD2 (6 bases). Trimming took off 6 bases at V and 6 bases at J, with 13 bases between the two ends. This CDR3 has 13 amino acids. The germline V gene encodes CDR1 SGHRS and CDR2 YFSETQ. CDR3 sequence: CASTGGLVNEQFF. In nucleotides, the CDR3 is TGCGCCAGCACCGGGGGTCTAGTCAATGAGCAGTTCTTC.

The rearrangement joins TRBV5-5 to TRBJ2-7, with D perhaps TRBD1 (6 bases). The V gene lost 0 bases and the J gene lost 4 bases, with 14 bases spanning the gap. Germline loops: CDR1 SGHKS, CDR2 YYEKEE (reference sequence). The CDR3 totals 15 residues. The CDR3, as DNA: TGTGCCAGCAGCTTGGGGGGGCGCGGAATTTACGAGCAGTACTTC. Protein sequence: CASSLGGRGIYEQYF. The variable domain in full, completed from reference TRBV5-5 and TRBJ2-7, reads DAGVTQSPTHLIKTRGQQVTLRCSPISGHKSVSWYQQVLGQGPQFIFQYYEKEERGRGNFPDRFSARQFPNYSSELNVNALLLGDSALYLCASSLGGRGIYEQYFGPGTRLTVT.

V gene TRBV19 combines with J gene TRBJ2-1; TRBD2 matches at 12 bases. After removal of 7 bases from V and 6 bases from J, the junction contained 7 bases not matched to a gene. CDR3 length: 15 amino acids. Per the germline V gene, CDR1 is LNHDA and CDR2 is SQIVND (reference sequence). DNA for the CDR3: TGTGCCAGTAACCAACTAGCGGGAGGAGGCAATGAGCAGTTCTTC. Translation gives CASNQLAGGGNEQFF.

The V call is TRBV7-8, the J call TRBJ1-2, with D possibly matching TRBD1 (5 bases). V lost 5 bases and J lost 3, with 13 bases in between. The CDR3 contains 14 residues. CDR1 is SGHVS, CDR2 FQNEAQ, per germline. CDR3 amino acids: CASSGREGYYGYTF. The DNA of the CDR3 is TGTGCCAGCAGCGGCAGGGAAGGGTACTATGGCTACACCTTC. Full variable domain (rest looked up from reference TRBV7-8 and TRBJ1-2): GAGVSQSPRYKVAKRGQDVALRCDPISGHVSLFWYQQALGQGPEFLTYFQNEAQLDKSGLPSDRFFAERPEGSVSTLKIQRTQQEDSAVYLCASSGREGYYGYTFGSGTRLTVV.

This chain links TRBV19 with TRBJ1-3, with D hard to call. The CDR3 has 11 residues. Germline CDR1 and CDR2: LNHDA and SQIVND (reference sequence). The V end lost 9 bases, the J end lost 3 bases, and 6 bases lay between the germline ends. The CDR3 DNA follows: TGTGCCAGCCAAATTGGAAACACCATATATTTT. Its translation is CASQIGNTIYF.

This clone was counted a few times. This sequence joins TRBV4-1 and TRBJ1-2; possible D gene TRBD1, 5 bases. CDR1 is MGHRA, CDR2 YSYEKL, per germline. V was trimmed by 1 base and J by 4 bases, leaving 13 bases between them. The CDR3 sequence is 15 residues long. The CDR3 DNA reads as TGCGCCAGCAGCCAAGGGGAGGGGACGGGCTATGGCTACACCTTC. As protein: CASSQGEGTGYGYTF.

This chain uses TRBV4-1 with TRBJ1-4; D is ambiguous. V was trimmed by 2 bases and J by 8 bases, leaving 15 bases between them. The CDR3 consists of 15 residues. The germline gives CDR1 MGHRA, CDR2 YSYEKL. The DNA of the CDR3 is TGCGCCAGCAGCCAACCCCGGGAGCGAGGGGAAAAACTGTTTTTT. Encoded protein: CASSQPRERGEKLFF.